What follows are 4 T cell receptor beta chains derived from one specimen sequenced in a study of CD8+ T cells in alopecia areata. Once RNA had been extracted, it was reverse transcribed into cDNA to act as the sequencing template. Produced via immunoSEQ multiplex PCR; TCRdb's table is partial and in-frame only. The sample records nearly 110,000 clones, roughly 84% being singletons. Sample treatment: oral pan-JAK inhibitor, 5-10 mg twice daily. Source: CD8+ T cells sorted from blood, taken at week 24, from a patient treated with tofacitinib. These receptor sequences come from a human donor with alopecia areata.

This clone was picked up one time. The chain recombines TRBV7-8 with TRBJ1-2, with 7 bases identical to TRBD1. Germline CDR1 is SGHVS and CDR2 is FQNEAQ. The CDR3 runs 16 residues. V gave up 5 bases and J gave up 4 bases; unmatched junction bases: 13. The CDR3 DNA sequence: TGTGCCAGCAGCCCCCCCATCGACAGGGCTGGCTATGGCTACACCTTC. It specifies CASSPPIDRAGYGYTF.

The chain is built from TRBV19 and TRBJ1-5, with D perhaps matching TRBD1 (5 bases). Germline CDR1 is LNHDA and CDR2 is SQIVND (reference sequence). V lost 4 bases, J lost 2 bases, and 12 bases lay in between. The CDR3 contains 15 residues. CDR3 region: CASSTYQGGNQPQHF. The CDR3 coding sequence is TGTGCCAGTAGTACATACCAGGGTGGCAATCAGCCCCAGCATTTT.

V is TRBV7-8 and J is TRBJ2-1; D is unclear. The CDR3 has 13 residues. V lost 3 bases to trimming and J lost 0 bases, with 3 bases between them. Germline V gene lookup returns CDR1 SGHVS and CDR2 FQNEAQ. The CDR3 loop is CASSFSSYNEQFF. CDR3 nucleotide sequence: TGTGCCAGCAGCTTTAGCTCCTACAATGAGCAGTTCTTC.

The CDR3 DNA reads TGTGCCAGCAGCTTACCACTAGCGGGGGTTCCAGATACGCAGTATTTT. Its translation: CASSLPLAGVPDTQYF. This chain uses TRBV7-9 with TRBJ2-3; TRBD2 aligns across 11 bases. Germline V gene sequence: CDR1 SEHNR, CDR2 FQNEAQ (reference sequence). V gave up 2 bases and J gave up 4 bases; unmatched junction bases: 5. CDR3 size: 16 residues.